The clone carrying this TCR beta chain was observed a handful of times. Its specificity is unknown. This entry belongs to a study of CD8 T cells in ankylosing spondylitis. With molecular barcodes, quantitative 5'-RACE was used to make the TCR beta libraries. TCRdb reprocessed the 5' RACE reads with MiXCR, giving one entry per CDR3 protein. The repertoire holds under 450,000 distinct CDR3 sequences, with roughly 15% as singletons. Looked up from germline, CDR1 is DFQATT and CDR2 is SNEGSKA (reference sequence). V lost 6 bases to trimming and J lost 6 bases, with 21 bases between them. The CDR3 is 14 amino acids. Overall study results and limits: From matched ankylosing spondylitis synovial fluid, disease-linked clones were reportedly recovered at significantly enriched levels. CD8+ by phenotype, disease-linked clones were relatively rare in peripheral blood. Typical of ankylosing spondylitis blood, it appeared, was a TCR beta motif of roughly eight highly homologous variants.

Input material: blood, either unsorted or a sorted T cell fraction (not recorded which). The origin of this receptor is a male donor with ankylosing spondylitis. The chain employs TRBV20-1 and TRBJ2-7, with D tentatively TRBD2 (7 bases). This chain's CDR3 is CSAIRGGSSSEQYF. Written as DNA, the CDR3 is TGCAGTGCCATAAGGGGGGGCTCCAGCTCCGAGCAGTACTTC.